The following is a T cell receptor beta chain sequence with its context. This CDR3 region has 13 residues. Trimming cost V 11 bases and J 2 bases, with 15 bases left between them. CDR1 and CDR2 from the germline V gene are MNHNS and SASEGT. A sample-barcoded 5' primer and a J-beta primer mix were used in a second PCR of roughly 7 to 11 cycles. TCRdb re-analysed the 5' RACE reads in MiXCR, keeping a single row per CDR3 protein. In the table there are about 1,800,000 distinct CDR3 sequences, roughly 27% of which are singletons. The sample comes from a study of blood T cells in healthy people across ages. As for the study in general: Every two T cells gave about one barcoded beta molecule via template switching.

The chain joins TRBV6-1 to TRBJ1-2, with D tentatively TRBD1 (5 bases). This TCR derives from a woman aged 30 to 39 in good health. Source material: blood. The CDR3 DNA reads TGTGCCGGGCGGGAGGGACTAAACTATGGCTACACCTTC. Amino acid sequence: CAGREGLNYGYTF.